These T cell receptor beta chains were read from a single sample in a study of CD8+ T cells in alopecia areata. The table came from immunoSEQ multiplex PCR; TCRdb's copy has only in-frame clones and leaves some out. Of tens of thousands of clones listed, just over 70% were seen once; the top ten hold about 18%. The specimen was CD8+ T cells sorted from blood, collected at week 44, from a patient treated with tofacitinib. The receptors were sampled from a human donor with alopecia areata. Each CDR3 is given with its conserved first and last residue. D genes are given only for firm matches. Expanded clones get a size class; other rows say once, few or many, or leave the size out.

. | . | TRBJ1-1 | TRBV23-1 | TGCGCCAGCACCCGGGAAGTGCAGACTGAAGCTTTCTTT | CASTREVQTEAFF
few | . | TRBJ2-3 | TRBV6-5 | TGTGCCAGCAGGCCCAACCAGGAATCAGATACGCAGTATTTT | CASRPNQESDTQYF
. | TRBD1 | TRBJ1-6 | TRBV25-1 | TGTGCCAGCAGTGACGTGGGACAGAAAAATTCACCCCTCCACTTT | CASSDVGQKNSPLHF
few | TRBD2 | TRBJ2-1 | TRBV9 | TGTGCCAGCAGCCTGGGGACTAGCCGGGTTGAGCAGTTCTTC | CASSLGTSRVEQFF
. | . | TRBJ1-2 | TRBV29-1 | TGCAGCGTGGTAGAAGGACGCCGGCACTATGGCTACACCTTC | CSVVEGRRHYGYTF
. | . | TRBJ2-3 | TRBV5-1 | TGCGCCAGCAGCTTGGGGGATCTTTCCCGCACAGATACGCAGTATTTT | CASSLGDLSRTDTQYF
. | . | TRBJ1-1 | TRBV6-5 | TGTGCCAGCAGTTACTCGAAAGGAAGCACTGAAGCTTTCTTT | CASSYSKGSTEAFF
. | TRBD1 | TRBJ2-2 | TRBV9 | TGTGCCAGCAGCGATTCCGGGACAGACTTCACCGGGGAGCTGTTTTTT | CASSDSGTDFTGELFF
. | . | TRBJ2-2 | TRBV27 | TGTGCCAGCAGTTTAACTGCGATGACATCGAACACCGGGGAGCTGTTTTTT | CASSLTAMTSNTGELFF
. | . | TRBJ2-1 | TRBV5-1 | TGCGCCAGCAGCTGGGATATGGGCAATGAGCAGTTCTTC | CASSWDMGNEQFF
. | . | TRBJ2-7 | TRBV5-1 | TGCGCCAGCAGCATTTCCGGGAGAGATTACGAGCAGTACTTC | CASSISGRDYEQYF
. | TRBD1 | TRBJ2-7 | TRBV14 | TGTGCCAGCAGCCGCTCCGGGACAGGGAGCGAGCAGTACTTC | CASSRSGTGSEQYF
. | . | TRBJ1-2 | TRBV7-9 | TGTGCCAGCAGCCCCCCGAGACAGGCCTATGGCTACACCTTC | CASSPPRQAYGYTF
. | . | TRBJ1-1 | TRBV10-3 | TGTGCCATCAAGAAGGAGAACACTGAAGCTTTCTTT | CAIKKENTEAFF
. | . | TRBJ2-7 | TRBV2 | TGTGCCAGCAGCGTAGACAATACAAGGGAGCAGTACTTC | CASSVDNTREQYF
. | TRBD1 | TRBJ1-2 | TRBV9 | TGTGCCAGCAGCGTAGTAGTGGGGGCCGGGACAGACGGCTACACCTTC | CASSVVVGAGTDGYTF
. | . | TRBJ1-1 | TRBV30 | TGTGCCTGGAGTGAGGCGGCGGGGACTGAAGCTTTCTTT | CAWSEAAGTEAFF
. | . | TRBJ2-7 | TRBV29-1 | TGCAGCGTTACCGAGGACGGATACTACGAGCAGTACTTC | CSVTEDGYYEQYF
. | TRBD1 | TRBJ2-1 | TRBV29-1 | TGCAGCGTTGAAGATTCTCCGGACAGGGGGATCTTCAATGAGCAGTTCTTC | CSVEDSPDRGIFNEQFF
. | . | TRBJ2-1 | TRBV13 | TGTGCCAGCAGCCCGGGACCTCTCGCGTTCAATGAGCAGTTCTTC | CASSPGPLAFNEQFF
. | . | TRBJ1-6 | TRBV23-1 | TGCGCCAGCAGTCAACAGGGGCGACACCATAATTCACCCCTCCACTTT | CASSQQGRHHNSPLHF
. | . | TRBJ2-7 | TRBV6-1 | TGTGCCAGCAGGTCGGACCTTAGGGGGGCCTACGAGCAGTACTTC | CASRSDLRGAYEQYF
few | . | TRBJ2-7 | TRBV4-3 | TGCGCCAGCAGCCAAGATCGGGAACAGGACTACGAGCAGTACTTC | CASSQDREQDYEQYF
. | . | TRBJ2-3 | TRBV6-4 | TGTGCCAGCAGTGAATCTGGGTTAGCAAACCCCACAGATACGCAGTATTTT | CASSESGLANPTDTQYF
. | . | TRBJ1-2 | TRBV29-1 | TGCAGCGTTGTCTCGGGGGGCGTAGATGGCTACACCTTC | CSVVSGGVDGYTF
. | . | TRBJ2-3 | TRBV2 | TGTGCCAGCAGTGAGAGGGGATTTGGGACAGATACGCAGTATTTT | CASSERGFGTDTQYF
few | . | TRBJ1-5 | TRBV13 | TGTGCCAGCAGCCAGTCGGGTCAGCCCCAGCATTTT | CASSQSGQPQHF
. | . | TRBJ1-2 | TRBV4-3 | TGCGCCAGCAGCCAAGATCGGACTAACTATGGCTACACCTTC | CASSQDRTNYGYTF
. | TRBD2 | TRBJ2-3 | TRBV7-8 | TGTGCCAGCAGCACAGACCTCGGGAGGGGAGACTGGACAGATACGCAGTATTTT | CASSTDLGRGDWTDTQYF
. | . | TRBJ1-1 | TRBV5-1 | TGCGCCAGCAGCTTGGATTGGAGGGAGAACACTGAAGCTTTCTTT | CASSLDWRENTEAFF
. | . | TRBJ2-3 | TRBV30 | TGTGCCTGGAGTGTAGACTCAGTTTTCCTAGATACGCAGTATTTT | CAWSVDSVFLDTQYF